This section outlines one T cell receptor beta chain sequence together with its context. Its antigen is currently unknown. Stated time point: healthy volunteer bleed at 6 weeks. Total RNA was isolated from unfractionated whole blood. This sample is part of a study of human T cells and chemical hapten exposure. Study-wide context: Slight differences in pooled library volume were the main source of varying TCR yields across samples.

Study findings and constraints: The study found that DPC sensitization did not change TCRs above 1 in 1000 frequency.

The ends lost 3 bases at V and 6 bases at J; junction bases unmatched: 8. CDR3 length: 15 residues. The study used a library that attached unique molecular identifiers to individual cDNA molecules. In the authors' methods: Sample TCR totals centred on a median of approximately 100,000, ranging about 20,000 to 750,000. Each CDR3 protein gets one entry after TCRdb re-called the RACE reads with MiXCR. V and J calls and clone size were set by TCRdb, not the authors. This repertoire shows around 80,000 distinct CDR3 sequences, over 8.5% found once; its top ten account for 1.5%. V usage is TRBV12-3 or TRBV12-4 and J usage is TRBJ2-1; TRBD1 agrees at 7 bases. The specimen was whole blood. This receptor was taken from a male donor in good health. Some clones in this sample may be carry-over from other donors' samples. CDR3 coding DNA: TGTGCCAGCAGTTTCGAAATCGACAGGGCCAATGAGCAGTTCTTC. This sequence encodes CASSFEIDRANEQFF.